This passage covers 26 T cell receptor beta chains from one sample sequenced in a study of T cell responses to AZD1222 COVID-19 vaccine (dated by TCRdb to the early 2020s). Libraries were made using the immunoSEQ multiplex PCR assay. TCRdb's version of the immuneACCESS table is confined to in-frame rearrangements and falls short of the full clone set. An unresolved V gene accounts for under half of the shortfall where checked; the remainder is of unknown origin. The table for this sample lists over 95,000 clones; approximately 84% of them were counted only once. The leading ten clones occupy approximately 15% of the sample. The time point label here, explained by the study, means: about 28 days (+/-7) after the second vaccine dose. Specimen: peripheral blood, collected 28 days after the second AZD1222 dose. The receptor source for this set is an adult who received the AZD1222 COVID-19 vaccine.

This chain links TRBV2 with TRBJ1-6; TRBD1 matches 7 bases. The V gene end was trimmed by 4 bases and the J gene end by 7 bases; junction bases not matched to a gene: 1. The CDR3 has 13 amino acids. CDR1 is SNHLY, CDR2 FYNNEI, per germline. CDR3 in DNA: TGTGCCAGCAGTGTACAGGGGAATTCACCCCTCCACTTT. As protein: CASSVQGNSPLHF.

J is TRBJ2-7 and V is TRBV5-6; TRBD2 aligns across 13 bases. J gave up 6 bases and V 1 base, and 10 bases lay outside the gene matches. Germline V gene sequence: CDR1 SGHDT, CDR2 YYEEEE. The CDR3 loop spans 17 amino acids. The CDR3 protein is CASSLRLGTSGKREQYF. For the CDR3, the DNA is TGTGCCAGCAGCTTGCGCCTCGGGACTAGCGGGAAACGCGAGCAGTACTTC.

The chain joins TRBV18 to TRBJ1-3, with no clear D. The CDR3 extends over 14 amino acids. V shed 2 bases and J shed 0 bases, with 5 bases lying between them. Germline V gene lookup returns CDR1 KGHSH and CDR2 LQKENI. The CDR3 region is CASSPGDSGNTIYF. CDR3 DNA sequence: TGTGCCAGCTCACCAGGTGACTCTGGAAACACCATATATTTT.

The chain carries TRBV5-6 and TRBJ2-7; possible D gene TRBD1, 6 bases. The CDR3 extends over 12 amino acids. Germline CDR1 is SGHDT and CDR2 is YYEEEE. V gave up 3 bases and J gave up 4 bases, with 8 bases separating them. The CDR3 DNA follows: TGTGCCAGCAGCTCACAGGGTTACGAGCAGTACTTC. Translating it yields CASSSQGYEQYF.

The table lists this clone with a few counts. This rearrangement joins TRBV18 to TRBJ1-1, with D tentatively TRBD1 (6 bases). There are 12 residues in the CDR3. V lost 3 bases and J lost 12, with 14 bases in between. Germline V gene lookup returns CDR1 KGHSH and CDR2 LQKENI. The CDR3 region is CASSPTGSIPFF. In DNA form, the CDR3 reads TGTGCCAGCTCACCCACAGGGAGTATACCTTTCTTT.

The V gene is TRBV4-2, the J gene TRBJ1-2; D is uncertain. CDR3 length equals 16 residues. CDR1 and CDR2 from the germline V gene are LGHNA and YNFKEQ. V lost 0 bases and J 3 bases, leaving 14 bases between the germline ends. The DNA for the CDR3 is TGTGCCAGCAGCCAAGATCTAGCCCGAAGGCACTATGGCTACACCTTC. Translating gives CASSQDLARRHYGYTF.

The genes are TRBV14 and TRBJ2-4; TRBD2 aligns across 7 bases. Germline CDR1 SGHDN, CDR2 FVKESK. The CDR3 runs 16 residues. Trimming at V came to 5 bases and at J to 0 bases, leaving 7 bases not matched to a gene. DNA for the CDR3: TGTGCCAGCAGCACCCAAGCGGGGCTAGCCAAAAACATTCAGTACTTC. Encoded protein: CASSTQAGLAKNIQYF.

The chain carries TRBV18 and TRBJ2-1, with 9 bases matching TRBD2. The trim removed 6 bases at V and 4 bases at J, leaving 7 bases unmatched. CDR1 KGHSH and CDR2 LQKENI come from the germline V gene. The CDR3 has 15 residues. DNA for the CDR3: TGTGCCAGCTCCGGGGGTAGCGGGGGATACAATGAGCAGTTCTTC. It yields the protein CASSGGSGGYNEQFF. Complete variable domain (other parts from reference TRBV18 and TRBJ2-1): NAGVMQNPRHLVRRRGQEARLRCSPMKGHSHVYWYRQLPEEGLKFMVYLQKENIIDESGMPKERFSAEFPKEGPSILRIQQVVRGDSAAYFCASSGGSGGYNEQFFGPGTRLTVL.

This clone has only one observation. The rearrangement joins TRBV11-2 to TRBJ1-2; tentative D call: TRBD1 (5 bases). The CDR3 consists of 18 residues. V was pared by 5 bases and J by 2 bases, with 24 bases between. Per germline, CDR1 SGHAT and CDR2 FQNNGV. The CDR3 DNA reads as TGTGCCAGCAGCCCCCGAGGGCAGGGTCTAGAAAGGAACTATGGCTACACCTTC. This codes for CASSPRGQGLERNYGYTF.

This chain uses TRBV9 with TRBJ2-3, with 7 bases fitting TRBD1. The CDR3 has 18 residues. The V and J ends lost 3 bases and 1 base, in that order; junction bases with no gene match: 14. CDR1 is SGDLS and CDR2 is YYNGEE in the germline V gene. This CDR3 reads CASSARPGTVDGTDTQYF. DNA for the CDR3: TGTGCCAGCAGCGCGCGCCCCGGGACAGTCGATGGCACAGATACGCAGTATTTT.

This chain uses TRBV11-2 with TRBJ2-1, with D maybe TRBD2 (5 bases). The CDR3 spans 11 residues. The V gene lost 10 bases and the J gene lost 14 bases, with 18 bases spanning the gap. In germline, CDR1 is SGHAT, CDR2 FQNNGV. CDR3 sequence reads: CATQAVREKFF. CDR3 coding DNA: TGTGCCACTCAGGCGGTTAGGGAGAAGTTCTTC.

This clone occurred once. CDR3 loop: CASTIQGRDTDTQYF. The CDR3 nucleotides are TGTGCCAGCACCATTCAAGGGCGGGACACAGATACGCAGTATTTT. This chain joins TRBV7-9 and TRBJ2-3, with a weak D call TRBD2 (6 bases). Germline values: CDR1 SEHNR, CDR2 FQNEAQ (reference sequence). Trimming shortened V by 7 bases and J by 2 bases, and 16 bases separated the two germline ends. This CDR3 comprises 15 residues.

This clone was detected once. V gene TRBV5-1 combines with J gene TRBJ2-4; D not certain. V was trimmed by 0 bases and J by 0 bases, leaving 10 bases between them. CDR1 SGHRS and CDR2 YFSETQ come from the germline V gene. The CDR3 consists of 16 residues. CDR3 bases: TGCGCCAGCAGCTTGGCCCCCGGCCAAGCCAAAAACATTCAGTACTTC. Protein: CASSLAPGQAKNIQYF.

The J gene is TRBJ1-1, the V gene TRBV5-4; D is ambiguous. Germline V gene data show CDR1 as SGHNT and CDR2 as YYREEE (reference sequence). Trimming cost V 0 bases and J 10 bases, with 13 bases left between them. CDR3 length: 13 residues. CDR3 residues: CASSLDYGYRAFF. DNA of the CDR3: TGTGCCAGCAGCTTGGATTATGGGTATCGAGCTTTCTTT.

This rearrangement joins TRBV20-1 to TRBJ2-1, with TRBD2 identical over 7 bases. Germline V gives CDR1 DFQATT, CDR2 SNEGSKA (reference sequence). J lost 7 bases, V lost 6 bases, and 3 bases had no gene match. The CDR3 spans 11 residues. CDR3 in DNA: TGCAGTGCCCGACTAGCAAATGAGCAGTTCTTC. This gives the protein CSARLANEQFF.

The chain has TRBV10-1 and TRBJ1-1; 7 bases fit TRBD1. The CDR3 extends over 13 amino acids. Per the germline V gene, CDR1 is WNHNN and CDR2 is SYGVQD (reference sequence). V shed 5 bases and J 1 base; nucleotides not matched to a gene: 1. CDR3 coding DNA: TGCGCCAGCAGTTGGGACAGGAACACTGAAGCTTTCTTT. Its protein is CASSWDRNTEAFF.

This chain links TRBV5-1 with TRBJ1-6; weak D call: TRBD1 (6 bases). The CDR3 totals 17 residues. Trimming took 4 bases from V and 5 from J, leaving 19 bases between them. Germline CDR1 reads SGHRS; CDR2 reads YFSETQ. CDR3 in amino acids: CASSGPRGPTNNSPLHF. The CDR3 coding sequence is TGCGCCAGCAGCGGCCCCAGGGGCCCGACTAATAATTCACCCCTCCACTTT. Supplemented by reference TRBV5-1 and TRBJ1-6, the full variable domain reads KAGVTQTPRYLIKTRGQQVTLSCSPISGHRSVSWYQQTPGQGLQFLFEYFSETQRNKGNFPGRFSGRQFSNSRSEMNVSTLELGDSALYLCASSGPRGPTNNSPLHFGNGTRLTVT.

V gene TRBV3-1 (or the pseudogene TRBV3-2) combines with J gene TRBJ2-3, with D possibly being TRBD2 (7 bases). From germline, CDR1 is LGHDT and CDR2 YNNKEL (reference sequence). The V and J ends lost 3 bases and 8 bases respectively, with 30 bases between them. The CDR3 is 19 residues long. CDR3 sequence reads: CASSHILPEGTEGGSTQYF. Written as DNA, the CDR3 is TGTGCCAGCAGCCACATCCTCCCCGAGGGAACGGAGGGGGGGAGTACGCAGTATTTT.

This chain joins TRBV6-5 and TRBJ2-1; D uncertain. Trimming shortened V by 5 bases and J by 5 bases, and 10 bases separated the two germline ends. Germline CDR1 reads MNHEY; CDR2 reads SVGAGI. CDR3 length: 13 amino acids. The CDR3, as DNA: TGTGCCAGCAGTACCTCGGACGACAATGAGCAGTTCTTC. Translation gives CASSTSDDNEQFF.

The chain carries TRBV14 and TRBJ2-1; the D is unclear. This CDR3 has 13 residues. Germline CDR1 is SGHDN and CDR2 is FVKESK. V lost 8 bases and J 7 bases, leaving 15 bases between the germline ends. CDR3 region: CASSPLRANEQFF. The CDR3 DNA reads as TGTGCCAGCTCCCCGTTAAGAGCAAATGAGCAGTTCTTC.

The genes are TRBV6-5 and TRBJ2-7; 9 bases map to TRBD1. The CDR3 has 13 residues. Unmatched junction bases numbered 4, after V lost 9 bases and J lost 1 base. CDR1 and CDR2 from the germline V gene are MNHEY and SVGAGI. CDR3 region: CASGTGRSYEQYF. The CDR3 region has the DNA TGTGCCAGTGGGACAGGGCGTTCCTACGAGCAGTACTTC.

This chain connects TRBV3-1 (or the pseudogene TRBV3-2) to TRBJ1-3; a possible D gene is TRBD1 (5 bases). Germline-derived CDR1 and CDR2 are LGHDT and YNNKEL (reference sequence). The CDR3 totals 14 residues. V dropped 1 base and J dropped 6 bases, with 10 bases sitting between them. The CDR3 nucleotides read TGTGCCAGCAGCCAAGGGGGGACGGCAAACACCATATATTTT. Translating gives CASSQGGTANTIYF.

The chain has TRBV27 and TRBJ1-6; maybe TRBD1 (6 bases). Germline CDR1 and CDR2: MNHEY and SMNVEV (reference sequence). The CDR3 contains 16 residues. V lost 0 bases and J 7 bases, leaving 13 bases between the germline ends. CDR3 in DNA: TGTGCCAGCAGTTTATCCCCCCCGGGACAAAATTCACCCCTCCACTTT. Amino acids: CASSLSPPGQNSPLHF.

In DNA, the CDR3 is TGTGCCAGCTCACCCAGCGGGAGCGTTGAGCAGTTCTTC. Translating it yields CASSPSGSVEQFF. V usage is TRBV18 and J usage is TRBJ2-1, with 8 bases lining up with TRBD2. There are 13 residues in the CDR3. Trimming took 3 bases from V and 9 from J; bases not matched to a gene: 4. Looked up from germline, CDR1 is KGHSH and CDR2 is LQKENI.

This CDR3 reads CASSPSIGTGRALHF. The DNA of the CDR3 is TGTGCCAGCTCACCATCGATCGGTACGGGACGGGCCCTCCACTTT. J is TRBJ1-6 and V is TRBV18; weak D call: TRBD1 (5 bases). V was cut by 2 bases and J by 14 bases, with 19 bases left in between. This CDR3 region has 15 residues. In germline, CDR1 is KGHSH, CDR2 LQKENI.

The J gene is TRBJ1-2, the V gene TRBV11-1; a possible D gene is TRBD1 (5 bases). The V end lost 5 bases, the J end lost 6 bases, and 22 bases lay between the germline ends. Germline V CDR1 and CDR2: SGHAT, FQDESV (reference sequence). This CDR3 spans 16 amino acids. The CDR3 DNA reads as TGTGCCAGCAGCCCAGCCACCGGGACCCTGGTTAATGGCTACACCTTC. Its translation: CASSPATGTLVNGYTF.